This T cell receptor beta chain was recovered during a study of T cells in women clearing cervical HPV infection. A word on this clone: The read terminates 3 residues ahead of where the CDR3 ends, so the germline J gene completes it.

HPV was found by MY09/MY11 PCR and dot-blot genotyping. TCR beta CDR3 amplified by multiplex PCR from roughly 1,300 ng genomic DNA. Using immunoSEQ multiplex PCR, the repertoire was profiled, and TCRdb retains in-frame clones only, with some absent. The sample's table shows some 21,000 clones. Germline V lookup: CDR1 SGHDT, CDR2 YYEEEE. The CDR3 sequence is 14 residues long. This clonotype was obtained from a woman aged 18 to 69 with a cervical HPV16 infection that either progressed to CIN3+ or cleared (not recorded which). Sequenced material: blood buffy coat. The chain links TRBV5-6 to TRBJ2-3, with 8 bases lining up with TRBD1. The CDR3 spells CASRTTGEQETQYF. The sequenced part of the CDR3 DNA is TGTGCCAGCAGAACGACAGGGGAACAAGAGACG.